Below, 31 T cell receptor beta chains from the same sample are listed, as sequenced in a study of blood T cell repertoires in COVID-19. Generated by immunoSEQ multiplex PCR, the TCRdb table keeps only in-frame clones and is missing some. The sample carries 55,000 to 70,000 clones, more than 70% recorded once. Specimen: peripheral blood. The receptors were sampled from a man aged 50-60 years with acute or convalescent COVID-19.

The gene calls are TRBV5-6 and TRBJ1-5, with TRBD1 identical over 8 bases. V trimming: 4 bases; J trimming: 3 bases; junction bases outside the gene matches: 12. Germline V gene data show CDR1 as SGHDT and CDR2 as YYEEEE. The CDR3 extends over 17 amino acids. The CDR3 nucleotides are TGTGCCAGCAGCACCCGACAGGGGTGGGGACCCAATCAGCCCCAGCATTTT. Translated: CASSTRQGWGPNQPQHF.

This chain connects TRBV5-1 to TRBJ2-5, with 7 nucleotides matching TRBD1. With 1 base clipped from V and 7 bases from J, the junction kept 7 bases outside the gene matches. CDR3 length equals 14 residues. Germline CDR1 is SGHRS and CDR2 is YFSETQ. CDR3 nucleotide sequence: TGCGCCAGCAGCTTGACGGGACAGTACCCGACCCAGTACTTC. This translates into CASSLTGQYPTQYF.

The chain is built from TRBV11-3 and TRBJ1-1; 9 nucleotides line up with TRBD1. Germline loops: CDR1 SGHNT, CDR2 YENEEA. The J segment lost 6 bases and the V segment lost 4 bases, leaving 3 bases of the junction unmatched. This CDR3 is built from 13 residues. Here the CDR3 reads CASSYGTGSEAFF. CDR3 coding DNA: TGTGCCAGCAGCTATGGGACAGGGTCTGAAGCTTTCTTT.

The chain recombines TRBV3-1 (or the pseudogene TRBV3-2) with TRBJ1-5, with D perhaps TRBD1 (5 bases). V lost 6 bases to trimming and J lost 0 bases, with 9 bases between them. The V gene's germline CDR1 is LGHDT and CDR2 YNNKEL (reference sequence). The CDR3 consists of 14 residues. CDR3 DNA: TGTGCCAGCAGGTCCGACAGTAGCAATCAGCCCCAGCATTTT. Encoded protein: CASRSDSSNQPQHF.

V gene TRBV3-1 (or the pseudogene TRBV3-2) combines with J gene TRBJ1-3, with 8 nucleotides matching TRBD1. The germline V gene encodes CDR1 LGHDT and CDR2 YNNKEL (reference sequence). The CDR3 totals 17 residues. J gave up 9 bases and V 0 bases, and 13 bases lay outside the gene matches. CDR3 coding DNA: TGTGCCAGCAGCCAAGACTCCGGGGCAGGGGGCATGAGCACCATATATTTT. Protein product: CASSQDSGAGGMSTIYF.

The chain employs TRBV19 and TRBJ1-4; 7 bases line up with TRBD1. The J segment lost 7 bases and the V segment lost 5 bases, leaving 4 bases of the junction unmatched. The CDR3 length is 13 residues. Per the germline V gene, CDR1 is LNHDA and CDR2 is SQIVND (reference sequence). The CDR3 reads CASSLGQLEKLFF. The CDR3 DNA reads as TGTGCCAGTAGTTTGGGACAGCTTGAAAAACTGTTTTTT.

The gene calls are TRBV9 and TRBJ2-7, with 11 bases fitting TRBD2. The length of the CDR3 is 17 residues. The germline gives CDR1 SGDLS, CDR2 YYNGEE. V gave up 1 base and J gave up 2 bases; unmatched junction bases: 8. Here the CDR3 DNA reads TGTGCCAGCAGCGTAAACCCCACTAGCGGGGGAGCCTACGAGCAGTACTTC. Its translation is CASSVNPTSGGAYEQYF.

The chain carries TRBV5-1 and TRBJ1-6; 9 bases fit TRBD1. The CDR3 loop spans 17 amino acids. V trimming: 2 bases; J trimming: 10 bases; junction bases outside the gene matches: 13. Germline-derived CDR1 and CDR2 are SGHRS and YFSETQ. The CDR3 sequence is CASSLPAGTGIESPLHF. CDR3 coding DNA: TGCGCCAGCAGCTTACCGGCCGGGACAGGGATTGAATCACCCCTCCACTTT.

The gene calls are TRBV11-2 and TRBJ1-1, with D unresolved. The V gene's germline CDR1 is SGHAT and CDR2 FQNNGV. V was clipped by 0 bases and J by 0 bases, with 8 bases between them. The CDR3 spans 15 residues. The CDR3 nucleotides read TGTGCCAGCAGCTTAGACGGGGAGGTGAACACTGAAGCTTTCTTT. This gives the protein CASSLDGEVNTEAFF.

This rearrangement joins TRBV19 to TRBJ2-1, with D maybe TRBD2 (5 bases). Germline values: CDR1 LNHDA, CDR2 SQIVND (reference sequence). Trimming took off 7 bases at V and 1 base at J, with 11 bases between the two ends. The CDR3 sequence is 14 residues long. CDR3 in DNA: TGTGCCAGTAATAAAGCGGTTTCCTACAATGAGCAGTTCTTC. Amino acid sequence: CASNKAVSYNEQFF.

The chain has TRBV27 and TRBJ1-1; no firm D call. The CDR3 runs to 14 residues. Germline-derived CDR1 and CDR2 are MNHEY and SMNVEV (reference sequence). V lost 6 bases and J lost 10, with 21 bases in between. In DNA form, the CDR3 reads TGTGCCAGCAGACGTCAGGAAGATAACTCAGCAGCTTTCTTT. It codes for CASRRQEDNSAAFF.

The chain employs TRBV11-3 and TRBJ2-1, with 7 bases aligning to TRBD1. The junction had 13 bases not matched to a gene; V was cut back by 1 base and J by 10 bases. CDR1 and CDR2 from the germline V gene are SGHNT and YENEEA. This CDR3 spans 16 amino acids. The CDR3 bases are TGTGCCAGCAGCTTAGGGGTGGGGACAGCCTCTGGGGAGCAGTTCTTC. Protein sequence: CASSLGVGTASGEQFF.

This chain uses TRBV28 with TRBJ2-2; D perhaps matches TRBD2 (7 bases). The CDR3 covers 14 residues. The V gene's germline CDR1 is MDHEN and CDR2 SYDVKM. V was shortened by 7 bases and J by 4 bases, with 13 bases between the two germline ends. The CDR3: CASKGGLGTGELFF. The CDR3 nucleotides are TGTGCCAGCAAGGGGGGGCTGGGCACCGGGGAGCTGTTTTTT.

Details on this clone: This sample also contains other DNA sequences that code for the same CDR3. The gene calls are TRBV4-1 and TRBJ2-7, with 7 positions matching TRBD1. Per the germline V gene, CDR1 is MGHRA and CDR2 is YSYEKL. V was pared by 1 base and J by 0 bases, with 0 bases of the junction left unmatched. This CDR3 comprises 14 residues. Written as DNA, the CDR3 is TGCGCCAGCAGCCAAGGGGACAGCTCCTACGAGCAGTACTTC. It yields the protein CASSQGDSSYEQYF.

This chain connects TRBV4-1 to TRBJ2-1; D is undetermined. Germline CDR1 is MGHRA and CDR2 is YSYEKL. V dropped 1 base and J dropped 9 bases, with 13 bases sitting between them. The CDR3 contains 14 residues. The CDR3 sequence: CASSQVSVTAEQFF. DNA of the CDR3: TGCGCCAGCAGCCAAGTCTCCGTAACAGCTGAGCAGTTCTTC.

This sequence joins TRBV18 and TRBJ1-5; the match to TRBD1 covers 7 bases. The germline CDR1 and CDR2 sequences are KGHSH and LQKENI. The CDR3 is 13 amino acids. With 2 bases clipped from V and 5 bases from J, the junction kept 0 bases outside the gene matches. The CDR3 DNA reads TGTGCCAGCTCACCAACAGGGGATCAGCCCCAGCATTTT. Encoded protein: CASSPTGDQPQHF. Supplemented by reference TRBV18 and TRBJ1-5, the full variable domain reads NAGVMQNPRHLVRRRGQEARLRCSPMKGHSHVYWYRQLPEEGLKFMVYLQKENIIDESGMPKERFSAEFPKEGPSILRIQQVVRGDSAAYFCASSPTGDQPQHFGDGTRLSIL.

The V and J genes are TRBV24-1 and TRBJ1-6; TRBD1 is a possible D gene (5 bases). The CDR3 runs 16 residues. CDR1 KGHDR and CDR2 SFDVKD come from the germline V gene. V was cut by 1 base and J by 3 bases, with 9 bases left in between. CDR3: CATSDFGGVYNSPLHF. The CDR3 DNA follows: TGTGCCACCAGTGATTTTGGGGGGGTCTATAATTCACCCCTCCACTTT.

This clone was seen only once. The chain employs TRBV28 and TRBJ2-5, with a weak D call TRBD1 (5 bases). Trimming removed 3 bases from V and 3 bases from J, with 11 bases in between. The CDR3 loop spans 14 amino acids. CDR1 and CDR2 from the germline V gene are MDHEN and SYDVKM. CDR3 sequence: CASSFLGREETQYF. CDR3 in DNA: TGTGCCAGCAGTTTCCTGGGGCGTGAAGAGACCCAGTACTTC.

This clone was seen once. The V gene is TRBV7-2, the J gene TRBJ1-6; D not resolved. Germline CDR1 is SGHTA and CDR2 is FQGNSA. Trimming stripped 7 bases from V and 10 bases from J, with 14 bases between. The CDR3 totals 13 residues. CDR3 sequence: CASTPGLGSPLHF. As DNA, the CDR3 is TGTGCCAGCACCCCCGGCTTGGGCTCACCCCTCCACTTT.

This clone is a singleton in its sample. The chain has TRBV7-9 and TRBJ2-3; 9 bases agree with TRBD2. This CDR3 contains 16 residues. Per the germline V gene, CDR1 is SEHNR and CDR2 is FQNEAQ (reference sequence). The ends lost 5 bases at V and 4 bases at J; junction bases unmatched: 10. The CDR3 DNA reads as TGTGCCAGCAGCACTCTGAATAGCGGGGGTGCAGATACGCAGTATTTT. It specifies CASSTLNSGGADTQYF. Full variable domain (remainder filled in from reference TRBV7-9 and TRBJ2-3): DTGVSQNPRHKITKRGQNVTFRCDPISEHNRLYWYRQTLGQGPEFLTYFQNEAQLEKSRLLSDRFSAERPKGSFSTLEIQRTEQGDSAMYLCASSTLNSGGADTQYFGPGTRLTVL.

This chain uses TRBV27 with TRBJ2-1; 8 bases map to TRBD1. The V and J ends lost 4 bases and 3 bases, in that order; junction bases with no gene match: 5. The germline gives CDR1 MNHEY, CDR2 SMNVEV (reference sequence). The CDR3 spans 15 residues. As DNA, the CDR3 is TGTGCCAGCAGTTCGGGACAGGTGGTCTACAATGAGCAGTTCTTC. Protein product: CASSSGQVVYNEQFF.

The V call is TRBV11-1, the J call TRBJ2-1; D call uncertain. V lost 0 bases to trimming and J lost 2 bases, with 8 bases between them. CDR1 SGHAT and CDR2 FQDESV come from the germline V gene (reference sequence). The CDR3 has 15 residues. The CDR3 bases are TGTGCCAGCAGCTTAGCCGGAGTCCCCTACAATGAGCAGTTCTTC. Protein: CASSLAGVPYNEQFF. The whole variable domain, remainder taken from reference TRBV11-1 and TRBJ2-1, is EAEVAQSPRYKITEKSQAVAFWCDPISGHATLYWYRQILGQGPELLVQFQDESVVDDSQLPKDRFSAERLKGVDSTLKIQPAELGDSAMYLCASSLAGVPYNEQFFGPGTRLTVL.

Notes on this clone: At one end the junction does not follow the germline gene, possibly because of a read error. This chain uses TRBV7-7 with TRBJ2-7; maybe TRBD2 (6 bases). This CDR3 comprises 15 residues. Germline V lookup: CDR1 SSHAT, CDR2 FNYEAQ (reference sequence). Here the CDR3 reads CASSLAAGILYEQYF. Here the CDR3 DNA reads TGTGCTAGCAGCTTAGCGGCGGGAATCCTCTACGAGCAGTACTTC.

This chain connects TRBV25-1 to TRBJ2-7; TRBD2 matches 8 bases. J gave up 6 bases and V 2 bases, and 3 bases lay outside the gene matches. Germline CDR1 MGHDK, CDR2 SYGVNS. This CDR3 has 13 amino acids. The CDR3 reads CASSERAGGEQYF. The CDR3 region has the DNA TGTGCCAGCAGTGAACGTGCGGGGGGCGAGCAGTACTTC.

The V gene is TRBV6-5, the J gene TRBJ1-1, with D possibly being TRBD1 (6 bases). In germline, CDR1 is MNHEY, CDR2 SVGAGI. Deletions cut 0 bases from V and 5 bases from J, with 10 bases between. CDR3 length: 14 residues. CDR3 protein: CASSYSGAGTEAFF. CDR3 coding DNA: TGTGCCAGCAGTTACTCGGGGGCCGGAACTGAAGCTTTCTTT.

The chain links TRBV19 to TRBJ1-5, with a weak D call TRBD1 (6 bases). Germline V CDR1 and CDR2: LNHDA, SQIVND (reference sequence). Trimming shortened V by 6 bases and J by 6 bases, and 18 bases separated the two germline ends. This CDR3 region has 15 residues. CDR3: CASSLGGGYRQPQHF. In nucleotides, the CDR3 is TGTGCCAGTAGCTTGGGCGGGGGCTATCGTCAGCCCCAGCATTTT.

The chain combines TRBV29-1 with TRBJ1-1; D call uncertain. This CDR3 is built from 14 residues. Trimming pared 5 bases from V and 0 bases from J, leaving 13 bases between. CDR1 is SQVTM and CDR2 is ANQGSEA in the germline V gene. This chain's CDR3 is CSVSSSPMNTEAFF. The CDR3 DNA is TGCAGCGTTTCGAGTTCCCCAATGAACACTGAAGCTTTCTTT.

This chain links TRBV5-1 with TRBJ2-6; 8 bases fit TRBD1. There are 17 residues in the CDR3. The V gene end was trimmed by 4 bases and the J gene end by 0 bases; junction bases not matched to a gene: 6. Germline-derived CDR1 and CDR2 are SGHRS and YFSETQ. The CDR3 sequence: CASSATGDSSGANVLTF. The CDR3 DNA follows: TGCGCCAGCAGCGCGACAGGGGACAGCTCTGGGGCCAACGTCCTGACTTTC.

This chain connects TRBV3-1 (or the pseudogene TRBV3-2) to TRBJ1-2; D is ambiguous. V lost 1 base and J lost 5, with 11 bases in between. The CDR3 runs to 14 residues. CDR1 LGHDT and CDR2 YNNKEL come from the germline V gene (reference sequence). CDR3 sequence reads: CASSQGPDPYGYTF. For the CDR3, the DNA is TGTGCCAGCAGCCAAGGTCCAGATCCGTATGGCTACACCTTC.

This clone is judged large (0.1 to 1%). The chain is built from TRBV11-2 and TRBJ1-1; no reliable D call. This CDR3 has 12 residues. Germline lookup yields CDR1 SGHAT and CDR2 FQNNGV. V was trimmed by 2 bases and J by 12 bases, leaving 13 bases between them. CDR3 in DNA: TGTGCCAGCAGCTTAAACCGAGGGATAACTTTCTTT. Its protein product is CASSLNRGITFF.

This chain uses TRBV9 with TRBJ2-3; 12 bases are shared with TRBD1. The CDR3 contains 15 residues. Trimming cost V 2 bases and J 5 bases; bases outside gene matches: 3. Germline lookup yields CDR1 SGDLS and CDR2 YYNGEE. CDR3 in amino acids: CASSVGQGAGDTQYF. DNA of the CDR3: TGTGCCAGCAGCGTGGGACAGGGGGCCGGAGATACGCAGTATTTT.